This TCR beta chain comes out of a study of radiotherapy plus CTLA-4 blockade in lung cancer. General study findings and limits: Response was reportedly best predicted by early blood T cell clone dynamics, with interferon-beta. Subsequent to radiotherapy plus ipilimumab, tumor-derived TCR clones underwent expansion in blood.

The protocol was immunoSEQ multiplex PCR, while the TCRdb copy is restricted to in-frame clones and leaves out a portion. The repertoire includes around 55,000 clones, approximately 82% of them detected once, and around 6% sits in the top ten. On this clone: Its antigen is as yet unknown.

CDR3 length: 14 amino acids. V was clipped by 3 bases and J by 5 bases, with 13 bases between them. The germline V gene has CDR1 MNHEY and CDR2 SMNVEV (reference sequence). The sample was peripheral blood, taken from a patient treated with radiotherapy plus ipilimumab. The V and J genes are TRBV27 and TRBJ1-1; maybe TRBD1 (6 bases). The receptor's source is a human donor with non-small cell lung cancer whose response to radiotherapy plus ipilimumab could not be evaluated. The CDR3 DNA follows: TGTGCCAGCAGTTTCAGTCAGGGGCGGACTGAAGCTTTCTTT. It codes for CASSFSQGRTEAFF.